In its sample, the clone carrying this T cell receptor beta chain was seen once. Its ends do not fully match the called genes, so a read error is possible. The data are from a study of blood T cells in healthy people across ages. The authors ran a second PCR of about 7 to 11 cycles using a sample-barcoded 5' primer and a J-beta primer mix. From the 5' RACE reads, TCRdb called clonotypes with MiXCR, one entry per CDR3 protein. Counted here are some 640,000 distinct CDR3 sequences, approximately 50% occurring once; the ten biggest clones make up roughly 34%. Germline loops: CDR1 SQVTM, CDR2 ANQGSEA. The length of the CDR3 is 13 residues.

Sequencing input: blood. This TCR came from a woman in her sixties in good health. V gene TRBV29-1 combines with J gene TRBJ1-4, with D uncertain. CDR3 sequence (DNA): TGCAGCGCCAGAGGGTCGGCCTATGAAAAACCGTTTTTT. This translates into CSARGSAYEKPFF.